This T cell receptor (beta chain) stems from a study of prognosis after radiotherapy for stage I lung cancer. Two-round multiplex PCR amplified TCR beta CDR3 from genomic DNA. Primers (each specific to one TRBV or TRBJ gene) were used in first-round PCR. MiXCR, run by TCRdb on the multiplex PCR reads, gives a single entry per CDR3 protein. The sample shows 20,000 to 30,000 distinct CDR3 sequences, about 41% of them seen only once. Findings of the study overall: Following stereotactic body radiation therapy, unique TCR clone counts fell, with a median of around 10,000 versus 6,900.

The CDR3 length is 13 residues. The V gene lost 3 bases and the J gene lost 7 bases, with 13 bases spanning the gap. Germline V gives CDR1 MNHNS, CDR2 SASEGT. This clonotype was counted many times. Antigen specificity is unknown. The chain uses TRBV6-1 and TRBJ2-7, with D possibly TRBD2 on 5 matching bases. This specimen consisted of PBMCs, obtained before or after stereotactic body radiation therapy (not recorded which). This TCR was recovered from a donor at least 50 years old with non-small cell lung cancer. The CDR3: CASSDPSGWEQYF. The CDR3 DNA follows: TGTGCCAGCAGTGACCCCTCGGGGTGGGAGCAGTACTTC.